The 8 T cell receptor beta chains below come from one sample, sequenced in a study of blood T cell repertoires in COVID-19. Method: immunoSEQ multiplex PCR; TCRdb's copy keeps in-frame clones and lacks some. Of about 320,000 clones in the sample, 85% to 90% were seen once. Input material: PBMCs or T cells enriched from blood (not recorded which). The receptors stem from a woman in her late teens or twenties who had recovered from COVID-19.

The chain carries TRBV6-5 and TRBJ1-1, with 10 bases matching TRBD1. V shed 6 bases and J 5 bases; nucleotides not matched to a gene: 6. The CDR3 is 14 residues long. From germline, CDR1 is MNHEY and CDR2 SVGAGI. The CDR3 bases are TGTGCCAGCAGAGTGGGACAGGGGAGAACTGAAGCTTTCTTT. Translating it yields CASRVGQGRTEAFF.

The CDR3 here is CASKTGAGEKLFF. CDR3 bases: TGTGCCAGCAAAACAGGGGCTGGTGAAAAACTGTTTTTT. The chain uses TRBV6-5 and TRBJ1-4; 7 nucleotides match TRBD1. Looked up from germline, CDR1 is MNHEY and CDR2 is SVGAGI. The CDR3 spans 13 residues. V was pared by 7 bases and J by 7 bases, with 6 bases of the junction left unmatched.

CDR3 DNA: TGTGCCTGGAGTGTACGGGGAGGAGTCTACGAGCAGTACTTC. Translated, it gives CAWSVRGGVYEQYF. The rearrangement joins TRBV30 to TRBJ2-7; possibly TRBD2 for D (6 bases). Trimming left V 0 bases short and J 3 bases short, with 12 bases between. The germline V gene encodes CDR1 GTSNPN and CDR2 SVGIG (reference sequence). CDR3 length equals 14 residues.

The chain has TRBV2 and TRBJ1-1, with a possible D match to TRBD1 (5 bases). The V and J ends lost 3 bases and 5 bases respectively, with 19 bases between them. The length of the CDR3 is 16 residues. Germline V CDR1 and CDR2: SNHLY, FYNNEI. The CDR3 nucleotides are TGTGCCAGCAGTGATCCCTTACCGGGGGTTTTAACTGAAGCTTTCTTT. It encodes CASSDPLPGVLTEAFF.

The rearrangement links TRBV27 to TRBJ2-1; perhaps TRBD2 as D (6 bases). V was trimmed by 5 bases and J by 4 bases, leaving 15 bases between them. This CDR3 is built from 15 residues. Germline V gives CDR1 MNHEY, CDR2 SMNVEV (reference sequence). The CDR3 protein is CASSPYGGKYNEQFF. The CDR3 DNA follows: TGTGCCAGCAGTCCCTATGGCGGGAAGTACAATGAGCAGTTCTTC.

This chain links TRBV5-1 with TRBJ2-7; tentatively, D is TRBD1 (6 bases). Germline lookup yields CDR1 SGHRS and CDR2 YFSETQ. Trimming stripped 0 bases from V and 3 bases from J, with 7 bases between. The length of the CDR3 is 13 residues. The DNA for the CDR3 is TGCGCCAGCAGCTTGGGACAGGTCTACGAGCAGTACTTC. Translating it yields CASSLGQVYEQYF.

The CDR3 bases are TGTGCCAGCAAACTTACAGGGGGGCCTGGAAACACCATATATTTT. Translation: CASKLTGGPGNTIYF. V usage is TRBV6-5 and J usage is TRBJ1-3; 8 bases are shared with TRBD1. Germline-derived CDR1 and CDR2 are MNHEY and SVGAGI. The CDR3 extends over 15 amino acids. The junction had 7 bases not matched to a gene; V was cut back by 7 bases and J by 2 bases.

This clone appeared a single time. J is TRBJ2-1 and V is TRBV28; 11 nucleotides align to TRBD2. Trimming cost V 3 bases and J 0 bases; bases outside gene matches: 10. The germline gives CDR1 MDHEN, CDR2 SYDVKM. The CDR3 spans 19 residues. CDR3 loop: CASSFTSGRHLFSYNEQFF. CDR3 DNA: TGTGCCAGCAGTTTCACTAGCGGGAGACACCTCTTCTCCTACAATGAGCAGTTCTTC.